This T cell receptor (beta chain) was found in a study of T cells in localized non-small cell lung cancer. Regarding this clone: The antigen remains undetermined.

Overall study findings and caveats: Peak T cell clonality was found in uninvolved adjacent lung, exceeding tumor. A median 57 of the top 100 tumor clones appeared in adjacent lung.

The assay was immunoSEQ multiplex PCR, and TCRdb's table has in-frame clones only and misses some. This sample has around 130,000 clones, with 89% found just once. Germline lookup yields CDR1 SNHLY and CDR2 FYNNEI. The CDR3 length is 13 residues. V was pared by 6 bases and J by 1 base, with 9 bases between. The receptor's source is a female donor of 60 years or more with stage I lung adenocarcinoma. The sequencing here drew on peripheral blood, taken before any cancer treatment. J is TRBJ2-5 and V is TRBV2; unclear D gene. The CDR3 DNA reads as TGTGCCAGCAGCCAACTGCGCCAAGAGACCCAGTACTTC. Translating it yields CASSQLRQETQYF. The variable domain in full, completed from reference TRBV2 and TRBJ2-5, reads EPEVTQTPSHQVTQMGQEVILRCVPISNHLYFYWYRQILGQKVEFLVSFYNNEISEKSEIFDDQFSVERPDGSNFTLKIRSTKLEDSAMYFCASSQLRQETQYFGPGTRLLVL.